The 21 T cell receptor beta chains below all came from one sample that was sequenced in a study of radiotherapy plus CTLA-4 blockade in lung cancer. The data were produced by immunoSEQ multiplex PCR, yet TCRdb's version contains in-frame clones alone and is incomplete. Of about 60,000 clones in the sample, about 70% were seen once. Sequences were derived from peripheral blood, sampled from a patient treated with radiotherapy plus ipilimumab. The receptors shown here come from a human donor with non-small cell lung cancer whose response to radiotherapy plus ipilimumab could not be evaluated.

This clone was observed a few times. This sequence joins TRBV13 and TRBJ1-1; a possible D gene is TRBD1 (6 bases). This CDR3 spans 13 amino acids. CDR1 PRHDT and CDR2 FYEKMQ come from the germline V gene (reference sequence). V lost 5 bases to trimming and J lost 6 bases, with 13 bases between them. DNA for the CDR3: TGTGCCAGCAGCACTGGGACATCCCCTGAAGCTTTCTTT. It specifies CASSTGTSPEAFF. The full variable domain, with the rest looked up from reference TRBV13 and TRBJ1-1, is AAGVIQSPRHLIKEKRETATLKCYPIPRHDTVYWYQQGPGQDPQFLISFYEKMQSDKGSIPDRFSAQQFSDYHSELNMSSLELGDSALYFCASSTGTSPEAFFGQGTRLTVV.

V usage is TRBV11-2 and J usage is TRBJ2-5; 11 bases fit TRBD1. This CDR3 region has 15 residues. V was clipped by 1 base and J by 4 bases; unmatched bases: 2. Germline CDR1 SGHAT, CDR2 FQNNGV. As DNA, the CDR3 is TGTGCCAGCAGCTTAGTTGGGACAGGGGGAGAGACCCAGTACTTC. Protein sequence: CASSLVGTGGETQYF.

This clone was detected only a few times. The chain carries TRBV28 and TRBJ1-4; a weak D match, TRBD1 (5 bases). The CDR3 has 13 amino acids. CDR1 and CDR2 from the germline V gene are MDHEN and SYDVKM. V lost 6 bases and J 7 bases, leaving 12 bases between the germline ends. The CDR3 reads CASRNSGIEKLFF. The CDR3, as DNA: TGTGCCAGCAGGAATTCAGGGATTGAAAAACTGTTTTTT.

The chain employs TRBV28 and TRBJ2-5; weak D call: TRBD1 (6 bases). Germline V gives CDR1 MDHEN, CDR2 SYDVKM. The CDR3 spans 14 residues. V lost 3 bases, J lost 4 bases, and 12 bases lay in between. The CDR3 protein is CASSLQGIVETQYF. CDR3 DNA sequence: TGTGCCAGCAGTTTGCAGGGGATAGTAGAGACCCAGTACTTC.

This chain uses TRBV7-9 with TRBJ2-1; D might be TRBD1 (6 bases). Between the trimmed V and J ends, which lost 7 bases and 0 bases, there was a span of 10 bases. Germline loops: CDR1 SEHNR, CDR2 FQNEAQ (reference sequence). The CDR3 covers 14 residues. CDR3 coding DNA: TGTGCCAGCACAGCGACAGGCTCCTACAATGAGCAGTTCTTC. It codes for CASTATGSYNEQFF.

The chain joins TRBV7-2 to TRBJ1-2, with D possibly being TRBD1 (5 bases). With 5 bases removed from V and 5 bases from J, the gap between germline ends came to 12 bases. CDR3 length: 13 amino acids. The germline V gene has CDR1 SGHTA and CDR2 FQGNSA. The CDR3 nucleotides are TGTGCCAGCAGCCAGGCCGGGGGGTATGGCTACACCTTC. Amino acids: CASSQAGGYGYTF.

The V and J genes are TRBV11-2 and TRBJ2-7; the match to TRBD1 covers 8 bases. Germline V gene sequence: CDR1 SGHAT, CDR2 FQNNGV. V was clipped by 1 base and J by 4 bases; unmatched bases: 3. The CDR3 covers 14 residues. In DNA form, the CDR3 reads TGTGCCAGCAGCTTAGTCCAGGGGGCGTACGAGCAGTACTTC. Residues: CASSLVQGAYEQYF.

V is TRBV6-1 and J is TRBJ2-3; 9 bases are shared with TRBD2. The CDR3 consists of 15 residues. With 6 bases clipped from V and 4 bases from J, the junction kept 8 bases outside the gene matches. Germline values: CDR1 MNHNS, CDR2 SASEGT. The CDR3 is CASRLAGARADTQYF. The CDR3 region has the DNA TGTGCCAGCAGGTTAGCGGGAGCGAGGGCAGATACGCAGTATTTT.

The chain uses TRBV2 and TRBJ1-2; 11 bases align to TRBD1. Germline assignment: CDR1 SNHLY and CDR2 FYNNEI. V dropped 4 bases and J dropped 5; count of bases not matched to a gene: 6. The CDR3 loop spans 15 amino acids. In nucleotides, the CDR3 is TGTGCCAGCAGTGGGGGAGGACAGGGGGCATATGGCTACACCTTC. It specifies CASSGGGQGAYGYTF.

The chain recombines TRBV11-2 with TRBJ2-5, with 8 bases that match TRBD2. J gave up 1 base and V 5 bases, and 6 bases lay outside the gene matches. CDR1 SGHAT and CDR2 FQNNGV come from the germline V gene. The CDR3 sequence is 15 residues long. The CDR3 sequence: CASSPPGGGQETQYF. The CDR3 DNA reads as TGTGCCAGCAGCCCCCCGGGGGGGGGCCAAGAGACCCAGTACTTC.

The chain uses TRBV6-6 and TRBJ2-7; possible D gene TRBD2, 6 bases. CDR1 is MNHNY, CDR2 SVGAGI, per germline (reference sequence). Between the trimmed V and J ends, which lost 2 bases and 2 bases, there was a span of 10 bases. The CDR3 has 14 residues. For the CDR3, the DNA is TGTGCCAGCAGTTACCCGGGGGAGGCCTACGAGCAGTACTTC. Amino acids: CASSYPGEAYEQYF.

V is TRBV7-3 and J is TRBJ2-1; 16 positions agree with TRBD2. The CDR3 has 19 residues. Germline CDR1 reads SGHTA; CDR2 reads FQGTGA. J was trimmed by 5 bases and V by 1 base; bases with no gene match: 8. Here the CDR3 reads CASSLRPSGLAGGDNEQFF. CDR3 DNA: TGTGCCAGCAGCTTAAGACCATCGGGACTAGCGGGGGGGGACAATGAGCAGTTCTTC.

This sequence joins TRBV19 and TRBJ2-7; 9 positions match TRBD2. The germline CDR1 and CDR2 sequences are LNHDA and SQIVND (reference sequence). The CDR3 has 13 amino acids. The V and J ends lost 8 bases and 4 bases, in that order; junction bases with no gene match: 6. CDR3 protein: CASSAGGYYEQYF. The CDR3 DNA is TGTGCCAGTTCCGCGGGGGGGTATTACGAGCAGTACTTC.

This clone has just a few counts. V and J are TRBV5-1 and TRBJ1-1, with D possibly matching TRBD1 (5 bases). In germline, CDR1 is SGHRS, CDR2 YFSETQ. Trimming shortened V by 4 bases and J by 3 bases, and 19 bases separated the two germline ends. The CDR3 is 16 amino acids. This chain's CDR3 is CASSPHGTAGDTEAFF. The CDR3 region has the DNA TGCGCCAGCAGCCCTCACGGGACTGCCGGGGACACTGAAGCTTTCTTT.

The CDR3 here is CASSEPVTTDTQYF. The CDR3 DNA follows: TGTGCCAGCAGTGAACCGGTAACCACAGATACGCAGTATTTT. J is TRBJ2-3 and V is TRBV2; D gene unclear. This CDR3 is 14 amino acids long. Germline V gene sequence: CDR1 SNHLY, CDR2 FYNNEI. The V gene lost 2 bases and the J gene lost 2 bases, with 8 bases spanning the gap.

The chain is built from TRBV7-9 and TRBJ1-1; a possible D gene is TRBD1 (6 bases). V was trimmed by 2 bases and J by 4 bases, leaving 14 bases between them. Germline V lookup: CDR1 SEHNR, CDR2 FQNEAQ (reference sequence). This CDR3 contains 15 residues. This CDR3 is CASSLNPGAGTEAFF. CDR3 bases: TGTGCCAGCAGCTTAAACCCAGGGGCGGGCACTGAAGCTTTCTTT. Using reference TRBV7-9 and TRBJ1-1 for the parts outside the CDR3, the full variable domain is DTGVSQNPRHKITKRGQNVTFRCDPISEHNRLYWYRQTLGQGPEFLTYFQNEAQLEKSRLLSDRFSAERPKGSFSTLEIQRTEQGDSAMYLCASSLNPGAGTEAFFGQGTRLTVV.

Only a few counts were recorded for this clone. The chain links TRBV19 to TRBJ1-5; D is uncertain. V lost 5 bases to trimming and J lost 2 bases, with 13 bases between them. The CDR3 is made up of 15 amino acids. The germline V gene has CDR1 LNHDA and CDR2 SQIVND (reference sequence). The CDR3 bases are TGTGCCAGTAGTCTGGTCAATGCGGGCAATCAGCCCCAGCATTTT. It is translated as CASSLVNAGNQPQHF.

The gene calls are TRBV5-4 and TRBJ2-1; tentative D call: TRBD2 (8 bases). Trimming removed 2 bases at V and 0 bases at J, with 24 bases between. The germline gives CDR1 SGHNT, CDR2 YYREEE (reference sequence). This CDR3 is 20 amino acids long. The CDR3 DNA reads TGTGCCAGCAGCTTCCTCGAGGGGGCGGGAGGCCGAAGCTCCTACAATGAGCAGTTCTTC. It yields the protein CASSFLEGAGGRSSYNEQFF. Complete variable domain (other parts from reference TRBV5-4 and TRBJ2-1): ETGVTQSPTHLIKTRGQQVTLRCSSQSGHNTVSWYQQALGQGPQFIFQYYREEENGRGNFPPRFSGLQFPNYSSELNVNALELDDSALYLCASSFLEGAGGRSSYNEQFFGPGTRLTVL.

This chain links TRBV12-5 with TRBJ2-2, with a tentative D call TRBD1 (5 bases). Germline V CDR1 and CDR2: LGHNT, FRNRAP. V lost 0 bases and J 1 base, leaving 15 bases between the germline ends. The CDR3 runs 18 residues. CDR3 DNA sequence: TGTGCTAGTGGTTTGGTACTTGTAGGGGCCGAGAACACCGGGGAGCTGTTTTTT. Translation gives CASGLVLVGAENTGELFF.

Note on this clone: One end of the junction fails to match germline, which may point to a read error. The rearrangement joins TRBV30 to TRBJ1-2, with D possibly TRBD1 on 5 matching bases. CDR1 is GTSNPN and CDR2 is SVGIG in the germline V gene (reference sequence). The CDR3 contains 13 residues. This CDR3 reads CTWSEAGRYGYTF. CDR3 in DNA: TGTACCTGGAGTGAGGCAGGGCGCTATGGCTACACCTTC.

This chain links TRBV7-9 with TRBJ1-2; D gene ambiguous. The CDR3 is 13 residues long. CDR1 and CDR2 (germline): SEHNR, FQNEAQ (reference sequence). V was clipped by 5 bases and J by 8 bases, with 15 bases between them. This chain's CDR3 is CASSAALPGGYTF. Written as DNA, the CDR3 is TGTGCCAGCAGCGCGGCCCTCCCGGGAGGCTACACCTTC.